These T cell receptor beta chains were read from a single sample in a study of cytomegalovirus exposure and HLA in healthy donors. The data were produced by immunoSEQ multiplex PCR, yet TCRdb's version contains in-frame clones alone and is incomplete. The top ten clones hold about 3% of a sample with roughly 130,000 clones, about 85% of them seen once. Sequencing used PBMCs. The receptors stem from a female donor in good health and CMV-seronegative. CDR3s leave out the opening cysteine and the closing phenylalanine or tryptophan. Each record gives: J gene, clone size, V gene, CDR3 protein. A row's size may be missing; if present it is once, few, many or a size class.

J gene: TRBJ1-1
clone size: -
V gene: TRBV9
CDR3 protein: ASSVGWGMNTEAF

J gene: TRBJ1-4
clone size: few
V gene: TRBV7-2
CDR3 protein: ASSQDRAGKLF

J gene: TRBJ1-2
clone size: -
V gene: TRBV29-1
CDR3 protein: SVDGRGAGYGYT

J gene: TRBJ2-7
clone size: once
V gene: TRBV28
CDR3 protein: ASINRVSYEQY

J gene: TRBJ1-4
clone size: few
V gene: TRBV9
CDR3 protein: ASSVESTGYNEKLF

J gene: TRBJ2-1
clone size: -
V gene: TRBV7-2
CDR3 protein: ASSFDRGFNEQF

J gene: TRBJ1-1
clone size: -
V gene: TRBV7-2
CDR3 protein: ASSTRRSTTEAF

J gene: TRBJ2-7
clone size: -
V gene: TRBV10-3
CDR3 protein: AISEGTGVREQY

J gene: TRBJ2-1
clone size: -
V gene: TRBV5-1
CDR3 protein: ASSLERDRDHNEQF

J gene: TRBJ2-7
clone size: -
V gene: TRBV29-1
CDR3 protein: SVASGVSYEQY

J gene: TRBJ1-2
clone size: many
V gene: TRBV5-6
CDR3 protein: ASSLGGRDGYT

J gene: TRBJ2-7
clone size: -
V gene: TRBV14
CDR3 protein: ASSQVPAYEQY

J gene: TRBJ2-7
clone size: -
V gene: TRBV21-1
CDR3 protein: PSSGTGSYEQY

J gene: TRBJ1-2
clone size: -
V gene: TRBV4-1
CDR3 protein: ASSQDSGGRGYT

J gene: TRBJ1-2
clone size: -
V gene: TRBV10-3
CDR3 protein: ASSPLAGRGYT

J gene: TRBJ1-5
clone size: -
V gene: TRBV30
CDR3 protein: AWSDRADQPQH

J gene: TRBJ2-7
clone size: once
V gene: TRBV27
CDR3 protein: ASSTSGTSSIYEQY

J gene: TRBJ2-2
clone size: -
V gene: TRBV6-4
CDR3 protein: ARGVPGELF

J gene: TRBJ2-7
clone size: -
V gene: TRBV29-1
CDR3 protein: SVDIVDFYEQY

J gene: TRBJ2-7
clone size: -
V gene: TRBV28
CDR3 protein: ASRVDSPSSYEQY

J gene: TRBJ1-2
clone size: -
V gene: TRBV2
CDR3 protein: ASTVMGDFANYGYT

J gene: TRBJ2-7
clone size: -
V gene: TRBV5-1
CDR3 protein: ASSLPGEHEQY

J gene: TRBJ1-6
clone size: -
V gene: TRBV9
CDR3 protein: ASKSGAGSSYNSPLH

J gene: TRBJ2-2
clone size: -
V gene: TRBV7-2
CDR3 protein: ASRAEGDRGGTGELF

J gene: TRBJ1-2
clone size: -
V gene: TRBV6-5
CDR3 protein: ASSYAWGDYGYT

J gene: TRBJ1-5
clone size: -
V gene: TRBV10-3
CDR3 protein: AISEGTGYQPQH

J gene: TRBJ2-1
clone size: once
V gene: TRBV27
CDR3 protein: ASSLIANNEQF

J gene: TRBJ2-7
clone size: -
V gene: TRBV7-9
CDR3 protein: ASSPSGDSYEQY

J gene: TRBJ2-7
clone size: -
V gene: TRBV7-2
CDR3 protein: ASSLVAGPHEQY

J gene: TRBJ1-2
clone size: -
V gene: TRBV4-1
CDR3 protein: ASGGVGQSGYT

J gene: TRBJ1-6
clone size: -
V gene: TRBV19
CDR3 protein: ASRGTSNSPLH

J gene: TRBJ2-6
clone size: -
V gene: TRBV28
CDR3 protein: ATTQGYSGANVLT

J gene: TRBJ2-5
clone size: few
V gene: TRBV9
CDR3 protein: ASSNGRIETQY

J gene: TRBJ1-6
clone size: once
V gene: TRBV30
CDR3 protein: ALIQGSTYNSPLH

J gene: TRBJ1-5
clone size: -
V gene: TRBV4-3
CDR3 protein: ASSQALNQPQH

J gene: TRBJ1-5
clone size: -
V gene: TRBV19
CDR3 protein: ASSTPAGGQPQH

J gene: TRBJ2-2
clone size: -
V gene: TRBV30
CDR3 protein: AWSVLAATGELF

J gene: TRBJ1-2
clone size: -
V gene: TRBV11-2
CDR3 protein: ASSLRDSYGYT

J gene: TRBJ2-4
clone size: -
V gene: TRBV4-1
CDR3 protein: ASSQASGGNIQY

J gene: TRBJ1-1
clone size: -
V gene: TRBV4-3
CDR3 protein: ASSQDQGRHTEAF

J gene: TRBJ2-1
clone size: -
V gene: TRBV4-1
CDR3 protein: ASSLGRDLLYLQF

J gene: TRBJ1-1
clone size: few
V gene: TRBV4-1
CDR3 protein: ASSQDGRLAF

J gene: TRBJ2-3
clone size: -
V gene: TRBV5-1
CDR3 protein: ASSQGTSGTDTQY

J gene: TRBJ2-3
clone size: once
V gene: TRBV5-1
CDR3 protein: ASSSGFTDTQY

J gene: TRBJ1-1
clone size: -
V gene: TRBV7-2
CDR3 protein: ASSIGRNTEAF

J gene: TRBJ2-3
clone size: few
V gene: TRBV7-2
CDR3 protein: ASSLIASGRRIDTQY

J gene: TRBJ2-7
clone size: few
V gene: TRBV6-5
CDR3 protein: ARGPGEGGAYEQY

J gene: TRBJ1-1
clone size: -
V gene: TRBV7-2
CDR3 protein: ASSPSRGEAF

J gene: TRBJ2-2
clone size: -
V gene: TRBV30
CDR3 protein: AWSGRGLSGAGELF

J gene: TRBJ2-7
clone size: -
V gene: TRBV5-6
CDR3 protein: ASSPGLANHEQY

J gene: TRBJ2-6
clone size: -
V gene: TRBV5-4
CDR3 protein: ASSSSYSGANVLT

J gene: TRBJ2-7
clone size: once
V gene: TRBV2
CDR3 protein: ASSEVVRRTYEQY

J gene: TRBJ2-1
clone size: -
V gene: TRBV29-1
CDR3 protein: SVGAGGPGNEQF

J gene: TRBJ1-2
clone size: -
V gene: TRBV5-1
CDR3 protein: ASSLGGSLDSSGYT

J gene: TRBJ2-7
clone size: -
V gene: TRBV28
CDR3 protein: ASSRTGAASYEQY

J gene: TRBJ1-2
clone size: few
V gene: TRBV6-5
CDR3 protein: ASRVDRAGGYT

J gene: TRBJ2-5
clone size: -
V gene: TRBV9
CDR3 protein: ASSVEGKSGETQY